Described below is a single TCR beta chain sequence and its context. The record originates from a study of control samples from healthy donors and cancer patients. The V end lost 2 bases, the J end lost 1 base, and 0 bases lay between the germline ends. CDR3 length equals 11 residues. Germline assignment: CDR1 LNHNV and CDR2 YYDKDF (reference sequence). Measured with immunoSEQ multiplex PCR; TCRdb has only the in-frame clones, and not every one. The data hold tens of thousands of clones, with 87% observed a single time. V is TRBV15 and J is TRBJ2-7; D is unresolved. The sequence was obtained from a man aged 55-75 years with head and neck cancer. Sequenced material: PBMCs. The chain's CDR3 is CATSRSYEQYF. CDR3 nucleotides: TGTGCCACCAGCAGATCCTACGAGCAGTACTTC.